This T cell receptor beta chain was documented in a study of response to subunit inactivated influenza vaccine. TCRdb re-called the RT-PCR reads with MiXCR, one entry per CDR3 protein. The data contain around 580,000 distinct CDR3 sequences, roughly 10% of them seen just once; the ten biggest clones take up about 9.4%. Study-wide results and caveats: The study's authors posited that every seasonal influenza vaccination enlists few new T cells.

This CDR3 has 15 residues. V gave up 3 bases and J gave up 5 bases; unmatched junction bases: 9. In germline, CDR1 is SGHRS, CDR2 YFSETQ. As to this clonotype: Antigen specificity is unknown.

This specimen was PBMCs from blood, taken on the day of vaccination. The sequence was obtained from a man aged 50 to 60 who received an inactivated influenza vaccine. The rearrangement uses TRBV5-1 and TRBJ2-7; 9 nucleotides match TRBD1. The CDR3 sequence: CASSSQPTGGDEQYF. As DNA, the CDR3 is TGCGCCAGCAGCTCACAACCCACAGGGGGCGACGAGCAGTACTTC.